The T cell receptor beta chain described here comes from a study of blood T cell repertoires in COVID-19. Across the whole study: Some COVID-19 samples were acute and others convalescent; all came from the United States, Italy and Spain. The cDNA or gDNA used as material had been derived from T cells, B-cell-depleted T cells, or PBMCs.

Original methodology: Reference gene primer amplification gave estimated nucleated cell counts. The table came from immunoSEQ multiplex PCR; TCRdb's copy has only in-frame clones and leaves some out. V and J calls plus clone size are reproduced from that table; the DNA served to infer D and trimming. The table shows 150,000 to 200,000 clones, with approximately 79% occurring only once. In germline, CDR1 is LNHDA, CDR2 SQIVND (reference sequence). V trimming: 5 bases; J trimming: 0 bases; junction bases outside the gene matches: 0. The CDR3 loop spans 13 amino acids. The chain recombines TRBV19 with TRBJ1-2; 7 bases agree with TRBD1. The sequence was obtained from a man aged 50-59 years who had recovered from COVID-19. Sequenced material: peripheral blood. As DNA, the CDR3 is TGTGCCAGTAGTGACAGGGCTAACTATGGCTACACCTTC. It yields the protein CASSDRANYGYTF.